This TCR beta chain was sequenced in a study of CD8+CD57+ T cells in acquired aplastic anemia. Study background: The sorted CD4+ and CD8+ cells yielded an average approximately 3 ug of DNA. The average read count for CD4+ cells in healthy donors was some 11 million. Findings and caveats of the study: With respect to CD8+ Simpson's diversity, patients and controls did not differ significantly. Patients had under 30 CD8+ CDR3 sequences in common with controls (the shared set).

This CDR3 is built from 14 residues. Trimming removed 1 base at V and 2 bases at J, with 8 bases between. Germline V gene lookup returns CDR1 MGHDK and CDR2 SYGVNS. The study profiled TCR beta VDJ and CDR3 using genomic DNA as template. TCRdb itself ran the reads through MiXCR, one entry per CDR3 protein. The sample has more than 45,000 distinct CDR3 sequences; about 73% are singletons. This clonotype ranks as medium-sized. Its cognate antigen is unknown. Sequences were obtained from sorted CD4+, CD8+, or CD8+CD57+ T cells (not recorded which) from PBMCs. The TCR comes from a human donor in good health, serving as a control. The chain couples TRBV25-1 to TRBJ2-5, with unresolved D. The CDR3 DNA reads TGTGCCAGCAGTGAATTAACACCACAAGAGACCCAGTACTTC. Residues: CASSELTPQETQYF.